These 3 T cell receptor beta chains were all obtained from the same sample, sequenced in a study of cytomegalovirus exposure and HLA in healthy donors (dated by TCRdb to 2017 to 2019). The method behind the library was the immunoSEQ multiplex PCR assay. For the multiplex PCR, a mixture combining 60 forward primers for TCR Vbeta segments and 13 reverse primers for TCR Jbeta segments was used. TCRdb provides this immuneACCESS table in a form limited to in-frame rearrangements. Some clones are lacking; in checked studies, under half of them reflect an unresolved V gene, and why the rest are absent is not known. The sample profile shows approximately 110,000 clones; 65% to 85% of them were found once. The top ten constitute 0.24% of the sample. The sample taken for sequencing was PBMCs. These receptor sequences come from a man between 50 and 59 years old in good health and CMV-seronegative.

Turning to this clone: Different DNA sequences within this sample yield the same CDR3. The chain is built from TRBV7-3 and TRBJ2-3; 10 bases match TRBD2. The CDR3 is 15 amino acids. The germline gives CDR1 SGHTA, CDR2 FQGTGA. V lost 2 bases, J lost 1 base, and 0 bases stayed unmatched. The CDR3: CASSLGLAGTDTQYF. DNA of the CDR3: TGTGCCAGCAGCTTAGGACTAGCGGGCACAGATACGCAGTATTTT.

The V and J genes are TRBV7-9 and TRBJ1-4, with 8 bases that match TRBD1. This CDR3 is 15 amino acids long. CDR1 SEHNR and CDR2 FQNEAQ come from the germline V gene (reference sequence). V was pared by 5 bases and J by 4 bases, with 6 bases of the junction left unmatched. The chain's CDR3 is CASSPGQGGNEKLFF. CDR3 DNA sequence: TGTGCCAGCAGCCCCGGACAGGGCGGTAATGAAAAACTGTTTTTT.

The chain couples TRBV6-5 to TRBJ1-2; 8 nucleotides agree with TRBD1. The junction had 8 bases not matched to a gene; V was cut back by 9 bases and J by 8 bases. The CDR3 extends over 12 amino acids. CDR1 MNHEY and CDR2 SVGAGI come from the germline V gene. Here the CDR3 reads CASLTGGGGYTF. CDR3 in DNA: TGTGCCAGTTTAACAGGGGGAGGAGGCTACACCTTC.